This TCR beta chain appears in the sequencing data of a study of T cells after yellow fever vaccination. A single record per CDR3 protein comes from TCRdb applying MiXCR to the 5' RACE reads. The repertoire holds 510,000 or so distinct CDR3 sequences, with 15% to 20% as singletons. Trimming cost V 1 base and J 1 base, with 7 bases left between them. Germline V gives CDR1 LGHDT, CDR2 YNNKEL (reference sequence). The CDR3 is 15 amino acids. J is TRBJ2-2 and V is TRBV3-1; D is perhaps TRBD2 (6 bases). The sequence came from a man aged 25 to 40 who received the YFV17D yellow fever vaccine. The sequencing here drew on PBMCs, taken 15 days after the yellow fever booster vaccination. The CDR3 reads CASSQGRGNTGELFF. Written as DNA, the CDR3 is TGTGCCAGCAGCCAAGGGAGGGGGAACACCGGGGAGCTGTTTTTT.